The 7 T cell receptor beta chains reported below all come from one sample, sequenced in a study of T cells in localized non-small cell lung cancer. Generated by immunoSEQ multiplex PCR, the TCRdb table keeps only in-frame clones and is missing some. This table holds some 30,000 clones, roughly 89% found once. Source: peripheral blood, taken before any cancer treatment. The receptor source for this set is an older female donor with stage I lung adenocarcinoma.

The chain has TRBV28 and TRBJ2-5; 8 bases agree with TRBD2. Germline V gives CDR1 MDHEN, CDR2 SYDVKM. With 5 bases clipped from V and 3 bases from J, the junction kept 8 bases outside the gene matches. The CDR3 contains 15 residues. CDR3 in amino acids: CASSIPGGVEETQYF. The DNA for the CDR3 is TGTGCCAGCAGTATCCCCGGGGGGGTTGAAGAGACCCAGTACTTC.

The V call is TRBV6-5, the J call TRBJ1-2; 7 nucleotides match TRBD1. V was pared by 4 bases and J by 3 bases, with 5 bases of the junction left unmatched. This CDR3 has 14 amino acids. From germline, CDR1 is MNHEY and CDR2 SVGAGI. CDR3 sequence: CASSWGQTYYGYTF. As DNA, the CDR3 is TGTGCCAGCAGTTGGGGACAGACCTACTATGGCTACACCTTC.

The chain combines TRBV10-3 with TRBJ2-1; D perhaps matches TRBD2 (6 bases). Trimming cost V 3 bases and J 8 bases, with 20 bases left between them. This CDR3 has 16 residues. Germline-derived CDR1 and CDR2 are ENHRY and SYGVKD. The CDR3 nucleotides read TGTGCCATCAGTGATTCTCGGGGGAGTGGGGTCGATGAGCAGTTCTTC. Translation gives CAISDSRGSGVDEQFF.

This chain uses TRBV7-9 with TRBJ2-1, with D unclear. Per germline, CDR1 SEHNR and CDR2 FQNEAQ (reference sequence). Trimming left V 5 bases short and J 5 bases short, with 13 bases between. The CDR3 consists of 14 residues. The CDR3: CASSQRAAHNEQFF. CDR3 bases: TGTGCCAGCAGCCAACGGGCGGCACACAATGAGCAGTTCTTC.

This clone was picked up one time. The V and J genes are TRBV30 and TRBJ1-5; D not resolved. This CDR3 region has 13 residues. Germline lookup yields CDR1 GTSNPN and CDR2 SVGIG (reference sequence). V dropped 1 base and J dropped 4 bases, with 8 bases sitting between them. The CDR3: CAWSGQENQPQHF. CDR3 bases: TGTGCCTGGAGTGGGCAGGAGAATCAGCCCCAGCATTTT. Supplemented by reference TRBV30 and TRBJ1-5, the full variable domain reads SQTIHQWPATLVQPVGSPLSLECTVEGTSNPNLYWYRQAAGRGLQLLFYSVGIGQISSEVPQNLSASRPQDRQFILSSKKLLLSDSGFYLCAWSGQENQPQHFGDGTRLSIL.

The CDR3 DNA reads TGCGCCAGCAGTCCAGGCCCGGGACAGTGGAACACCGGGGAGCTGTTTTTT. It yields the protein CASSPGPGQWNTGELFF. This chain connects TRBV23-1 to TRBJ2-2; 7 bases are a match to TRBD1. TRBV23-1 is an ORF, and what it does is uncertain. The V gene end was trimmed by 4 bases and the J gene end by 1 base; junction bases not matched to a gene: 9. The CDR3 extends over 17 amino acids.

This rearrangement joins TRBV7-8 to TRBJ2-1; D possibly corresponds to TRBD2 (5 bases). The V end lost 3 bases, the J end lost 8 bases, and 14 bases lay between the germline ends. CDR1 SGHVS and CDR2 FQNEAQ come from the germline V gene. CDR3 length equals 14 residues. As DNA, the CDR3 is TGTGCCAGCAGCTTTGTGGGAGTGACGTATGAGCAGTTCTTC. Translating it yields CASSFVGVTYEQFF.